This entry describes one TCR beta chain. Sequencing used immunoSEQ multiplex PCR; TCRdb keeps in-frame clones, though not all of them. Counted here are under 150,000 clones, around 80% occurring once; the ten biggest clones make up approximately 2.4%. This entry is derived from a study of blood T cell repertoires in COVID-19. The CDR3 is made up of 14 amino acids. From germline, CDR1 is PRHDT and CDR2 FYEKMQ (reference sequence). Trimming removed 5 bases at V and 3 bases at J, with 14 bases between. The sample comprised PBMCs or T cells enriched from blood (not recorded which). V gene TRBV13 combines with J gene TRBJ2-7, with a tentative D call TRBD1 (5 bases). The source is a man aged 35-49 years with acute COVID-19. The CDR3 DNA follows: TGTGCCAGCAGCCCGGATGGGGCGGACTACGAGCAGTACTTC. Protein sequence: CASSPDGADYEQYF.